These 18 T cell receptor beta chains share one sample of origin, sequenced in a study of CD8 T cells in ankylosing spondylitis. TCRdb re-called the 5' RACE reads through MiXCR, storing one row per CDR3 protein. The table has over 25,000 distinct CDR3 sequences, around 14% seen once. Sequenced sample: blood. All receptors come from a male donor with ankylosing spondylitis or in good health (not recorded which).

The V call is TRBV29-1, the J call TRBJ2-7; D may be TRBD1 (6 bases). This CDR3 is built from 12 residues. V lost 5 bases, J lost 4 bases, and 12 bases lay in between. The germline V gene encodes CDR1 SQVTM and CDR2 ANQGSEA. In nucleotides, the CDR3 is TGCAGCGTTACTCCGGACAGATACGAGCAGTACTTC. This translates into CSVTPDRYEQYF.

This clonotype was counted once. This rearrangement joins TRBV12-3 or TRBV12-4 to TRBJ2-2; no clear D gene. The CDR3 covers 12 residues. Between the trimmed V and J ends, which lost 6 bases and 6 bases, there was a span of 8 bases. The CDR3 spells CASRADSGELFF. The CDR3 nucleotides are TGTGCCAGCAGGGCGGATTCCGGGGAGCTGTTTTTT.

The rearrangement uses TRBV12-3 or TRBV12-4 and TRBJ1-1; D possibly corresponds to TRBD1 (5 bases). The CDR3 consists of 14 residues. Trimming stripped 5 bases from V and 0 bases from J, with 10 bases between. CDR3 DNA: TGTGCCAGCAGTCCAGGGCGCTTGAACACTGAAGCTTTCTTT. Protein sequence: CASSPGRLNTEAFF.

Many counts were recorded for this clonotype. The chain uses TRBV6-4 and TRBJ1-5; 8 bases agree with TRBD1. The V gene's germline CDR1 is MRHNA and CDR2 SNTAGT. V lost 1 base and J lost 7; bases outside the gene matches: 3. CDR3 size: 14 residues. CDR3 in amino acids: CASSDLTGVQPQHF. The CDR3 DNA reads TGTGCCAGCAGTGACTTGACAGGGGTACAGCCCCAGCATTTT.

This clonotype showed up just a few times. This sequence joins TRBV4-3 and TRBJ2-3, with D unclear. There are 14 residues in the CDR3. Germline loops: CDR1 LGHNA, CDR2 YSLEER. Trimming took 0 bases from V and 5 from J, leaving 9 bases between them. This CDR3 is CASSQDVGKDTQYF. CDR3 DNA: TGCGCCAGCAGCCAAGATGTGGGTAAAGATACGCAGTATTTT.

This rearrangement joins TRBV4-3 to TRBJ2-2; D gene unclear. V was pared by 2 bases and J by 0 bases, with 7 bases between. The CDR3 covers 15 residues. The germline CDR1 and CDR2 sequences are LGHNA and YSLEER. Here the CDR3 reads CASSQIGTNTGELFF. Written as DNA, the CDR3 is TGCGCCAGCAGCCAAATCGGCACGAACACCGGGGAGCTGTTTTTT.

The chain employs TRBV12-3 or TRBV12-4 and TRBJ1-4, with D possibly TRBD1 on 5 matching bases. This CDR3 is 15 amino acids long. V shed 1 base and J shed 5 bases, with 11 bases lying between them. The chain's CDR3 is CASSLGTGTNEKLFF. CDR3 sequence (DNA): TGTGCCAGCAGTTTAGGTACAGGCACCAATGAAAAACTGTTTTTT.

Only a few counts were recorded for this clonotype. This rearrangement joins TRBV6-4 to TRBJ2-3; D ambiguous. The CDR3 contains 13 residues. V was pared by 3 bases and J by 2 bases, with 6 bases between. Germline V gene lookup returns CDR1 MRHNA and CDR2 SNTAGT. The CDR3 DNA follows: TGTGCCAGCAGTGATGGGTACACAGATACGCAGTATTTT. This codes for CASSDGYTDTQYF.

This clonotype was counted a few times. This chain links TRBV20-1 with TRBJ1-1; TRBD1 agrees at 8 bases. This CDR3 spans 15 amino acids. V was clipped by 5 bases and J by 1 base; unmatched bases: 9. From germline, CDR1 is DFQATT and CDR2 SNEGSKA (reference sequence). In nucleotides, the CDR3 is TGCAGTGCTTCTAGGGCAGGGGGCGCGAACACTGAAGCTTTCTTT. This codes for CSASRAGGANTEAFF.

The CDR3 bases are TGTGCCAGCAGCCGAACGGTGAGGAGCACCGGGGAGCTGTTTTTT. It is translated as CASSRTVRSTGELFF. This chain uses TRBV14 with TRBJ2-2, with D hard to call. V lost 4 bases and J 4 bases, leaving 13 bases between the germline ends. Germline assignment: CDR1 SGHDN and CDR2 FVKESK. The CDR3 loop spans 15 amino acids.

There are a few counts of this clonotype. The chain is built from TRBV6-6 and TRBJ2-2, with D unclear. V lost 2 bases to trimming and J lost 0 bases, with 7 bases between them. The CDR3 consists of 15 residues. Germline lookup yields CDR1 MNHNY and CDR2 SVGAGI (reference sequence). Here the CDR3 DNA reads TGTGCCAGCAGTTACCTTCAGGCGAACACCGGGGAGCTGTTTTTT. Its protein is CASSYLQANTGELFF.

This clonotype has more than one count but fewer than ten. The chain joins TRBV20-1 to TRBJ2-5; 14 bases line up with TRBD2. V shed 1 base, J shed 5 bases, and the junction held 3 bases outside the gene matches. The CDR3 loop spans 15 amino acids. CDR1 is DFQATT and CDR2 is SNEGSKA in the germline V gene (reference sequence). The CDR3 protein is CSARGTSGRWETQYF. As DNA, the CDR3 is TGCAGTGCTAGAGGGACTAGCGGGAGGTGGGAGACCCAGTACTTC.

This clonotype has only a few counts. V and J are TRBV12-3 or TRBV12-4 and TRBJ2-3; D not resolved. The CDR3 length is 14 residues. Between the trimmed V and J ends, which lost 2 bases and 2 bases, there was a span of 8 bases. CDR3 sequence (DNA): TGTGCCAGCAGTTTACCGAAAAACACAGATACGCAGTATTTT. Amino acids: CASSLPKNTDTQYF.

The chain uses TRBV7-9 and TRBJ2-2; 8 nucleotides agree with TRBD1. The CDR3 sequence is 16 residues long. The V gene end was trimmed by 5 bases and the J gene end by 2 bases; junction bases not matched to a gene: 7. The V gene's germline CDR1 is SEHNR and CDR2 FQNEAQ (reference sequence). The CDR3 loop reads CASSPSQGANTGELFF. In DNA form, the CDR3 reads TGTGCCAGCAGCCCGTCCCAGGGGGCAAACACCGGGGAGCTGTTTTTT.

The V call is TRBV20-1, the J call TRBJ2-1, with D possibly matching TRBD2 (6 bases). The CDR3 has 14 residues. V was trimmed by 3 bases and J by 0 bases, leaving 9 bases between them. CDR1 and CDR2 from the germline V gene are DFQATT and SNEGSKA (reference sequence). CDR3 protein: CSASGGSSYNEQFF. The DNA for the CDR3 is TGCAGTGCTAGTGGAGGGAGCTCCTACAATGAGCAGTTCTTC.

There are a few counts of this clonotype. The chain couples TRBV10-3 to TRBJ2-2, with 8 bases fitting TRBD1. The CDR3 has 16 residues. Germline V lookup: CDR1 ENHRY, CDR2 SYGVKD. J lost 1 base, V lost 2 bases, and 3 bases had no gene match. The CDR3, as DNA: TGTGCCATCAGTGAGACCGACAGGGGGAACACCGGGGAGCTGTTTTTT. This encodes CAISETDRGNTGELFF.

The chain joins TRBV7-9 to TRBJ2-3; D not certain. The CDR3 spans 12 residues. V was pared by 1 base and J by 11 bases, with 10 bases between. The V gene's germline CDR1 is SEHNR and CDR2 FQNEAQ (reference sequence). CDR3 sequence: CASSLVETRQYF. The CDR3 DNA sequence: TGTGCCAGCAGCTTAGTTGAGACACGGCAGTATTTT.

This clonotype rates as medium-sized. This sequence joins TRBV20-1 and TRBJ2-7, with 11 nucleotides matching TRBD2. The CDR3 spans 13 residues. Germline CDR1 is DFQATT and CDR2 is SNEGSKA (reference sequence). V lost 4 bases to trimming and J lost 2 bases; unmatched junction nucleotides: 1. The CDR3: CSATSGRTYEQYF. For the CDR3, the DNA is TGCAGTGCTACTAGCGGGAGGACCTACGAGCAGTACTTC.